Listed below are T cell receptor beta chains from one sample, sequenced in a study of identical twins. One entry per CDR3 protein, called by TCRdb with MiXCR from the 5' RACE reads. The sample includes about 570,000 distinct CDR3 sequences, around 9.6% seen only once; the top ten take under 3%. The data also belong to a second study, concerning yellow fever vaccine responses in identical twins.

Material for sequencing was PBMCs. The origin of the receptors is a woman under 30 in good health. Each CDR3 is given with its conserved first and last residue. A D gene is named only where the DNA matches it firmly. Where a row states a size, it is once, few, many or the class of an expanded clone; other rows omit it.

D	V	J	size	length	DNA	CDR3
TRBD2	TRBV12-3/TRBV12-4	TRBJ2-2	many	16	TGTGCCAGCAGTTTAAGTGGTAGCGGGAGTACCGGGGAGCTGTTTTTT	CASSLSGSGSTGELFF
TRBD1	TRBV27	TRBJ2-7	NA	18	TGTGCCAGCAGTTTATCCGGGACAGGATTCCTCTCGTATGGAGAGCAGTACTTC	CASSLSGTGFLSYGEQYF
NA	TRBV6-2/TRBV6-3	TRBJ2-7	few	14	TGTGCCAGCAGCTACCCCACGCCGGGAAGGGAGCAGTACTTC	CASSYPTPGREQYF
NA	TRBV3-1	TRBJ2-3	many	16	TGTGCCAGCAGCCGCCGGACAGCCGGTGTCGGTGATACGCAGTATTTT	CASSRRTAGVGDTQYF
NA	TRBV9	TRBJ2-2	few	15	TGTGCCAGCAGCGAACGGTTACTGAACACCGGGGAGCTGTTTTTT	CASSERLLNTGELFF
NA	TRBV7-6	TRBJ2-1	NA	16	TGTGCCAGCAGCTTAGCGGGCGGGACCTCCTACAATGAGCAGTTCTTC	CASSLAGGTSYNEQFF
NA	TRBV12-3/TRBV12-4	TRBJ2-3	many	12	TGTGCCAGCACCTACCCCGGGGGTACGCAGTATTTT	CASTYPGGTQYF
TRBD2	TRBV2	TRBJ2-3	many	15	TGTGCCAGCAGTGCGGGAGGGCCAAGGGAAGGCACGCAGTATTTT	CASSAGGPREGTQYF
NA	TRBV3-1	TRBJ1-2	NA	15	TGTGCCAGCAGCGACTTTGGCGCAGACAACTATGGCTACACCTTC	CASSDFGADNYGYTF
NA	TRBV4-1	TRBJ2-7	few	14	TGCGCCAGCAGCCAAGGGATTAAGGCCTACGAGCAGTACTTC	CASSQGIKAYEQYF
NA	TRBV5-1	TRBJ2-5	many	14	TGCGCCAGCAGCGAAGGAGGGGTGGAAGAGACCCAGTACTTC	CASSEGGVEETQYF
NA	TRBV28	TRBJ2-3	few	15	TGTGCCAGCAGTCCCGGGGCCTGGAGCACAGATACGCAGTATTTT	CASSPGAWSTDTQYF
NA	TRBV7-2	TRBJ1-5	NA	16	TGTGCCAGCAGCTTAGGACAGGCGACCCGCAATCAGCCCCAGCATTTT	CASSLGQATRNQPQHF
TRBD1	TRBV5-1	TRBJ2-5	few	14	TGCGCCAGCAGCAGGGGGCAGGTAGAAGAGACCCAGTACTTC	CASSRGQVEETQYF
NA	TRBV5-1	TRBJ1-1	many	15	TGCGCCAGCAGCTTGCCATCCACAGGGATTTCTGAAGCTTTCTTT	CASSLPSTGISEAFF
NA	TRBV12-3/TRBV12-4	TRBJ2-7	many	13	TGTGCCAGCAGTTTTACAGGGTTCTACGAGCAGTACTTC	CASSFTGFYEQYF
NA	TRBV12-5	TRBJ2-5	many	12	TGTGCTAGTGGTCCATCGAAAGAGACCCAGTACTTC	CASGPSKETQYF
TRBD1	TRBV2	TRBJ2-5	few	15	TGTGCCAGCAGGATACAGGGGGCGACGGAGGAGACCCAGTACTTC	CASRIQGATEETQYF
NA	TRBV5-1	TRBJ1-3	many	15	TGCGCCAGCAGCTTGGACTCGCGCTCTGGAAACACCATATATTTT	CASSLDSRSGNTIYF
NA	TRBV4-3	TRBJ2-7	NA	17	TGCGCCAGCAGCCAAGGTAGGACAGATCTGGATTCCTACGAGCAGTACTTC	CASSQGRTDLDSYEQYF
NA	TRBV27	TRBJ2-1	many	12	TGTGCCAGCAGTTTGCCAAGTTATGAGCAGTTCTTC	CASSLPSYEQFF
NA	TRBV18	TRBJ1-5	NA	13	TGTGCCAGCGGTGGGGACATAAATCAGCCCCAGCATTTT	CASGGDINQPQHF
TRBD1	TRBV2	TRBJ2-1	NA	17	TGTGCCAGCAGCCCCTTGAACAGGGGGAGCTCCTACAATGAGCAGTTCTTC	CASSPLNRGSSYNEQFF
NA	TRBV27	TRBJ2-7	NA	15	TGTGCCAGCAGTTTATTATCCGGGCCAGGCGTCGAGCAGTACTTC	CASSLLSGPGVEQYF
NA	TRBV12-3/TRBV12-4	TRBJ1-1	many	13	TGTGCCAGCAGTTTGGGGGGACTGAATGGAGCTTTCTTT	CASSLGGLNGAFF
NA	TRBV28	TRBJ2-2	once	13	TGTGCCAGCAGTCAGATCACAACCGGGGAGCTGTTTTTT	CASSQITTGELFF
NA	TRBV2	TRBJ2-4	many	15	TGTGCCAGCAATCCGGACAGTTCGTCCAAAAACATTCAGTACTTC	CASNPDSSSKNIQYF
TRBD1	TRBV30	TRBJ2-1	few	15	TGTGCCTGGGAAAACAGGGGAACTAATTACAATGAGCAGTTCTTC	CAWENRGTNYNEQFF
TRBD1	TRBV7-3	TRBJ2-5	few	14	TGTGCCAGCAGCATGACAGGGGGGGAAGAGACCCAGTACTTC	CASSMTGGEETQYF
NA	TRBV11-2	TRBJ1-6	few	14	TGTGCCAGCAGTGCCCCGGGAGGGAATTCACCCCTCCACTTT	CASSAPGGNSPLHF
NA	TRBV29-1	TRBJ2-7	NA	13	TGCAGCTTCAGGGGGGGGAGCTCCTACGAGCAGTACTTC	CSFRGGSSYEQYF
TRBD2	TRBV27	TRBJ2-2	NA	16	TGTGCCAGCAGTCCTCGGACTAGCCTGAACACCGGGGAGCTGTTTTTT	CASSPRTSLNTGELFF
NA	TRBV7-2	TRBJ2-1	many	13	TGTGCCAGCAGCTTATCCTTTTACAATGAGCAGTTCTTC	CASSLSFYNEQFF
NA	TRBV20-1	TRBJ2-1	many	11	TGCAGTGGACTCTTCTACAATGAGCAGTTCTTC	CSGLFYNEQFF
TRBD1	TRBV4-2	TRBJ1-2	NA	14	TGTGCCAGCAGCCCCCCGGGGACAGTCTATGGCTACACCTTC	CASSPPGTVYGYTF
TRBD1	TRBV6-1	TRBJ2-1	many	15	TGTGCCAGCAGTCCCGGGACAGGGACCTACAATGAGCAGTTCTTC	CASSPGTGTYNEQFF
TRBD2	TRBV5-1	TRBJ2-2	few	14	TGCGCCAGCAGCTTCCTAGCGGGAGCCGGGGAGCTGTTTTTT	CASSFLAGAGELFF
NA	TRBV5-1	TRBJ1-1	few	13	TGCGCCAGCAGCTCACAGGTCACCACTGAAGCTTTCTTT	CASSSQVTTEAFF
NA	TRBV6-1	TRBJ1-5	few	17	TGTGCCAGCACAAGCTCAAAGGGAGGAGGGCTGAATCAGCCCCAGCATTTT	CASTSSKGGGLNQPQHF
TRBD2	TRBV2	TRBJ2-3	few	16	TGTGCCAGCCAGGAAGTTAGCGGGGAACCATCAGATACGCAGTATTTT	CASQEVSGEPSDTQYF
NA	TRBV10-1	TRBJ2-3	few	16	TGCGCCAGCAGTGATTTGAGAGGCTTGATACGAGATACGCAGTATTTT	CASSDLRGLIRDTQYF